This T cell receptor beta chain was identified during a study of T cell responses to AZD1222 COVID-19 vaccine. Libraries were prepared by immunoSEQ multiplex PCR; TCRdb keeps only in-frame clonotypes and omits some of them. Among 110,000 to 150,000 clones listed, over 90% were seen once. V lost 0 bases, J lost 5 bases, and 12 bases lay in between. CDR1 SGHRS and CDR2 YFSETQ come from the germline V gene. The CDR3 is made up of 14 amino acids. The clonotype was recovered from an adult in good health. The sample consisted of peripheral blood, taken on day 0 of AZD1222 vaccination. J is TRBJ2-7 and V is TRBV5-1; D possibly matches TRBD1 or TRBD2 (5 bases each). In DNA form, the CDR3 reads TGCGCCAGCAGCTTGGCTTCCAGGGACGACGAGCAGTACTTC. This gives the protein CASSLASRDDEQYF.